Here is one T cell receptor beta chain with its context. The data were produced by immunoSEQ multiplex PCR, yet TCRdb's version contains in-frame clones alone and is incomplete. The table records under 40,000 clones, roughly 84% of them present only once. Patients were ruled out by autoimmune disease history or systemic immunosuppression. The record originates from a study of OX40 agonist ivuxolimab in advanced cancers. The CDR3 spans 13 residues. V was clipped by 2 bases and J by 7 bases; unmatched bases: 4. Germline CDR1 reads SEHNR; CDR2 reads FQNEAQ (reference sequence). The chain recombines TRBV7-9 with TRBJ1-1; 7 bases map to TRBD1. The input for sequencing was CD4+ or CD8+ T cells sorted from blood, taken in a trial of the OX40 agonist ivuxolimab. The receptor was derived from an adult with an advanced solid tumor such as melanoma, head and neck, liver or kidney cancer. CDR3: CASSLPGQLEAFF. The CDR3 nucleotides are TGTGCCAGCAGCTTACCGGGACAGCTTGAAGCTTTCTTT.